The sequence of this T cell receptor beta chain was determined in a study of T cells after posttransplantation cyclophosphamide. In regard to this clone: The antigen is not known. The germline gene is not matched at one end of the junction; a read error may be the cause.

General study points: Donor CD8+ memory clones often dominated recipient blood repertoires at later times. TRB clonality was highly associated with recipient CMV seropositivity and reactivation. Tissue-infiltrating T cells from skin or gut overlapped little with blood T cells.

CDR1 and CDR2 (germline): SGDLS, YYNGEE. The CDR3 runs to 12 residues. Sequencing used immunoSEQ multiplex PCR; TCRdb keeps in-frame clones, though not all of them. The sample consists of roughly 49,000 clones, about 86% of them appearing once. Source material: PBMCs. This TCR was sampled from a young man with a blood cancer, CMV-positive, and with a related stem cell donor. The chain uses TRBV9 and TRBJ2-3, with 7 bases aligning to TRBD2. Written as DNA, the CDR3 is TGCTGGGAGGGACGAAAAGCAGATACGCAGTATTTT. The encoded protein is CWEGRKADTQYF. Looking up the rest from reference TRBV9 and TRBJ2-3 gives the full variable domain: DSGVTQTPKHLITATGQRVTLRCSPRSGDLSVYWYQQSLDQGLQFLIQYYNGEERAKGNILERFSAQQFPDLHSELNLSSLELGDSALYFCWEGRKADTQYFGPGTRLTVL.